This T cell receptor (beta chain) originates from a study of cytomegalovirus exposure and HLA in healthy donors. CDR3 length: 18 residues. Germline assignment: CDR1 LNHDA and CDR2 SQIVND (reference sequence). The V segment lost 7 bases and the J segment 4 bases; nucleotides outside the gene matches: 16. Comment on this clone: No antigen is known for it.

Primers: 60 Vbeta forward and 13 Jbeta reverse. The protocol was immunoSEQ multiplex PCR, while the TCRdb copy is restricted to in-frame clones and leaves out a portion. Counted here are roughly 140,000 clones, around four fifths occurring once; the ten biggest clones make up under 10%. Regarding the study as a whole: Later analysis identified a missense DCLRE1C variant that was linked to TCR beta V- and J-gene trimming. There were some V segments, including TRBV6-2 and TRBV6-3, excluded as indistinguishable. The study put 150 to 200 TCR beta chains on its list as cytomegalovirus-associated.

The TCR sequence derives from a woman aged 60 to 75 in good health and CMV-seropositive. Sequences were obtained from PBMCs. The V call is TRBV19, the J call TRBJ2-6, with TRBD2 matching 7 bases. This CDR3 reads CASNLRLALSGGANVLTF. CDR3 in DNA: TGTGCCAGTAACCTACGACTAGCTCTATCGGGAGGGGCCAACGTCCTGACTTTC.